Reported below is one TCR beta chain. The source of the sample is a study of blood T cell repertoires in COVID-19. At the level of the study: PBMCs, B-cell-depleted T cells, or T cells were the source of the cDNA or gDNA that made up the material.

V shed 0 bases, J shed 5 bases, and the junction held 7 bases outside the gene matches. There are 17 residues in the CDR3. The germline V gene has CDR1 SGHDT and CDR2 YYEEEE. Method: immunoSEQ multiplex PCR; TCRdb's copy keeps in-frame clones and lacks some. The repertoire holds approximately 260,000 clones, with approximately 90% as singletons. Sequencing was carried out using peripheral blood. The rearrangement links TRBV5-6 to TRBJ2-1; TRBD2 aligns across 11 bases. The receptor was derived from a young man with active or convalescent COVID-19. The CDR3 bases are TGTGCCAGCAGCTTGGGCGCTAGCGGGGGGTCTAACAATGAGCAGTTCTTC. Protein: CASSLGASGGSNNEQFF.